The 26 T cell receptor beta chains reported below all come from one sample, sequenced in a study of shared clonotypes between healthy human individuals. Using immunoSEQ multiplex PCR, the repertoire was profiled, and TCRdb retains in-frame clones only, with some absent. This sample has fewer than 1.4 million clones, with about 80% found just once. Sequenced sample: memory CD4+ T cells from PBMCs. The sample's subset: CD45RA-negative fraction. The receptors originated from a man aged 18 to 30 in good health. Some clones in this sample may be carry-over from other donors' samples.

This clone was counted a single time. The genes are TRBV15 and TRBJ2-5; D unclear. V was trimmed by 4 bases and J by 5 bases, leaving 11 bases between them. The V gene's germline CDR1 is LNHNV and CDR2 YYDKDF (reference sequence). This CDR3 has 13 amino acids. CDR3 nucleotides: TGTGCCACCAGCAACGTTGCCCGGGAGACCCAGTACTTC. Amino acids: CATSNVARETQYF.

The chain uses TRBV28 and TRBJ2-7, with D perhaps matching TRBD1 (6 bases). The V and J ends lost 4 bases and 1 base respectively, with 11 bases between them. The CDR3 has 14 residues. Germline CDR1 is MDHEN and CDR2 is SYDVKM. CDR3 sequence: CASSSQGWSYEQYF. In DNA, the CDR3 is TGTGCCAGCAGTTCACAGGGTTGGTCCTACGAGCAGTACTTC.

The J gene is TRBJ2-2, the V gene TRBV28; 7 bases are shared with TRBD1. The germline gives CDR1 MDHEN, CDR2 SYDVKM. The CDR3 has 16 amino acids. Trimming removed 4 bases from V and 6 bases from J; junction bases left unmatched: 11. The CDR3 DNA reads TGTGCCAGCAGTTCGTTAAGGGGGCGCAAAGCCGGGGAGCTGTTTTTT. Its translation: CASSSLRGRKAGELFF.

The chain joins TRBV4-1 to TRBJ1-6; 9 bases line up with TRBD1. J lost 4 bases, V lost 2 bases, and 9 bases had no gene match. CDR1 is MGHRA, CDR2 YSYEKL, per germline. This CDR3 contains 18 residues. CDR3 DNA: TGCGCCAGCAGCCAAACCGTACAGGGGGCTCATTATAATTCACCCCTCCACTTT. It encodes CASSQTVQGAHYNSPLHF.

The V gene is TRBV9, the J gene TRBJ2-6; D remains ambiguous. Trimming cost V 0 bases and J 8 bases, with 6 bases left between them. Per the germline V gene, CDR1 is SGDLS and CDR2 is YYNGEE. The CDR3 runs to 13 residues. DNA for the CDR3: TGTGCCAGCAGCGTAGGGGGTCCCAACGTCCTGACTTTC. It specifies CASSVGGPNVLTF.

The chain employs TRBV4-2 and TRBJ1-4, with D unresolved. Germline loops: CDR1 LGHNA, CDR2 YNFKEQ. The V end lost 1 base, the J end lost 6 bases, and 6 bases lay between the germline ends. The length of the CDR3 is 13 residues. The DNA for the CDR3 is TGTGCCAGCAGCCAAGGCCCGTATGAAAAACTGTTTTTT. This codes for CASSQGPYEKLFF.

This rearrangement joins TRBV9 to TRBJ2-2; TRBD2 matches at 9 bases. Trimming took 1 base from V and 5 from J; bases not matched to a gene: 6. CDR1 is SGDLS, CDR2 YYNGEE, per germline. The CDR3 has 16 amino acids. CDR3 loop: CASSVHSGSGTGELFF. DNA for the CDR3: TGTGCCAGCAGCGTACATAGCGGGAGCGGGACCGGGGAGCTGTTTTTT.

The rearrangement uses TRBV27 and TRBJ2-5; perhaps TRBD2 as D (5 bases). Germline values: CDR1 MNHEY, CDR2 SMNVEV (reference sequence). Trimming took off 2 bases at V and 4 bases at J, with 11 bases between the two ends. The CDR3 extends over 14 amino acids. The CDR3: CASSLRYEGETQYF. In DNA form, the CDR3 reads TGTGCCAGCAGTTTACGGTATGAGGGAGAGACCCAGTACTTC.

Turning to this clone: A far more abundant clone sits one base away, making this likely a read error. No conserved phenylalanine or tryptophan is present at the end of the CDR3, so a read error is the likely explanation. The V gene is TRBV18, the J gene TRBJ2-3; no clear D gene. The germline V and J ends were trimmed by 4 bases and 5 bases, with 7 bases remaining between them. Germline V gene lookup returns CDR1 KGHSH and CDR2 LQKENI. The CDR3 consists of 12 residues. CDR3 in amino acids: CASSLPGDTQYS. CDR3 coding DNA: TGTGCCAGCTCACTCCCTGGAGATACGCAGTATTCT.

The chain carries TRBV5-8 and TRBJ1-1; D might be TRBD1 (5 bases). The germline V and J ends were trimmed by 1 base and 3 bases, with 10 bases remaining between them. This CDR3 spans 14 amino acids. Germline V gives CDR1 SGHTS, CDR2 YDEGEE. The CDR3 sequence is CASSLFRGDTEAFF. In nucleotides, the CDR3 is TGTGCCAGCAGCTTGTTCCGGGGGGACACTGAAGCTTTCTTT.

In nucleotides, the CDR3 is TGTGCCAGCTCACCCCCCGGGGGCGGGGTGTACAATGAGCAGTTCTTC. Its protein is CASSPPGGGVYNEQFF. The gene calls are TRBV18 and TRBJ2-1, with D perhaps given as TRBD1 or TRBD2 (6 bases each). The CDR3 is 16 residues long. Between the trimmed V and J ends, which lost 3 bases and 4 bases, there was a span of 16 bases. CDR1 is KGHSH, CDR2 LQKENI, per germline.

A few counts support this clone. The chain's CDR3 is CASSLGIRSTIYF. CDR3 nucleotide sequence: TGTGCCAGCAGCTTAGGAATTAGAAGCACCATATATTTT. The genes are TRBV7-9 and TRBJ1-3; D remains ambiguous. V lost 1 base and J 9 bases, leaving 10 bases between the germline ends. The CDR3 is 13 amino acids. Per germline, CDR1 SEHNR and CDR2 FQNEAQ (reference sequence). Full variable domain (missing parts from reference TRBV7-9 and TRBJ1-3): DTGVSQNPRHKITKRGQNVTFRCDPISEHNRLYWYRQTLGQGPEFLTYFQNEAQLEKSRLLSDRFSAERPKGSFSTLEIQRTEQGDSAMYLCASSLGIRSTIYFGEGSWLTVV.

This clone was seen only a few times. The chain recombines TRBV2 with TRBJ2-1; TRBD2 agrees at 10 bases. This CDR3 comprises 14 residues. V lost 4 bases to trimming and J lost 9 bases; unmatched junction nucleotides: 6. The germline CDR1 and CDR2 sequences are SNHLY and FYNNEI. CDR3 residues: CASSALAGLSEQFF. Here the CDR3 DNA reads TGTGCCAGCAGTGCACTAGCGGGATTGAGTGAGCAGTTCTTC.

This clone was detected once. J is TRBJ2-3 and V is TRBV28, with 9 bases matching TRBD1. Trimming cost V 3 bases and J 4 bases; bases outside gene matches: 14. Germline CDR1 and CDR2: MDHEN and SYDVKM. This CDR3 is 18 amino acids long. CDR3 sequence reads: CASSFWGQGAGGADTQYF. Here the CDR3 DNA reads TGTGCCAGCAGTTTTTGGGGACAGGGCGCAGGTGGGGCAGATACGCAGTATTTT.

The chain has TRBV19 and TRBJ1-5; D is undetermined. This CDR3 region has 14 residues. Trimming cost V 3 bases and J 0 bases, with 6 bases left between them. Germline lookup yields CDR1 LNHDA and CDR2 SQIVND (reference sequence). The CDR3 spells CASSIGDSNQPQHF. For the CDR3, the DNA is TGTGCCAGTAGTATCGGAGATAGCAATCAGCCCCAGCATTTT. The whole variable domain, filled in from reference TRBV19 and TRBJ1-5, reads DGGITQSPKYLFRKEGQNVTLSCEQNLNHDAMYWYRQDPGQGLRLIYYSQIVNDFQKGDIAEGYSVSREKKESFPLTVTSAQKNPTAFYLCASSIGDSNQPQHFGDGTRLSIL.

The chain joins TRBV18 to TRBJ1-4; no firm D call. The CDR3 has 12 amino acids. The V gene's germline CDR1 is KGHSH and CDR2 LQKENI. Trimming took 0 bases from V and 8 from J, leaving 4 bases between them. CDR3 DNA sequence: TGTGCCAGCTCACCACCCAGCGAAAAACTGTTTTTT. This translates into CASSPPSEKLFF. The variable domain in full, with the rest retrieved from reference TRBV18 and TRBJ1-4, is NAGVMQNPRHLVRRRGQEARLRCSPMKGHSHVYWYRQLPEEGLKFMVYLQKENIIDESGMPKERFSAEFPKEGPSILRIQQVVRGDSAAYFCASSPPSEKLFFGSGTQLSVL.

This chain connects TRBV28 to TRBJ1-2, with D perhaps TRBD1 (6 bases). Germline V gene data show CDR1 as MDHEN and CDR2 as SYDVKM. CDR3 size: 15 residues. V shed 8 bases and J shed 2 bases, with 18 bases lying between them. In nucleotides, the CDR3 is TGTGCCAGCCGAGGGGCCGGGGGCAAGAACTATGGCTACACCTTC. Amino acids: CASRGAGGKNYGYTF.

V usage is TRBV7-2 and J usage is TRBJ2-2; D remains unclear. The V end was cut by 6 bases, the J end by 6 bases, with 17 bases between. Germline assignment: CDR1 SGHTA and CDR2 FQGNSA. The CDR3 totals 15 residues. CDR3 nucleotide sequence: TGTGCCAGCAGTACCCTGGCCGCCCCGTCCGGGGAGCTGTTTTTT. Translated, it gives CASSTLAAPSGELFF.

The V gene is TRBV11-3, the J gene TRBJ1-2; D possibly corresponds to TRBD1 (5 bases). Germline CDR1 reads SGHNT; CDR2 reads YENEEA. V was clipped by 5 bases and J by 5 bases, with 12 bases between them. This CDR3 is 13 amino acids long. The CDR3 region is CASSRPGGYGYTF. In DNA form, the CDR3 reads TGTGCCAGCAGCCGTCCGGGGGGGTATGGCTACACCTTC. Supplemented by reference TRBV11-3 and TRBJ1-2, the full variable domain reads EAGVVQSPRYKIIEKKQPVAFWCNPISGHNTLYWYLQNLGQGPELLIRYENEEAVDDSQLPKDRFSAERLKGVDSTLKIQPAELGDSAVYLCASSRPGGYGYTFGSGTRLTVV.

Points on this clone: An end of the junction does not agree with germline; a read error may underlie this. The CDR3 loop is CASSAPGTGGDPSF. CDR3 in DNA: TGTGCCAGCAGTGCCCCCGGGACAGGGGGCGATCCCTCCTTC. This sequence joins TRBV6-5 and TRBJ1-2, with 12 positions matching TRBD1. In germline, CDR1 is MNHEY, CDR2 SVGAGI. The CDR3 has 14 residues.

The CDR3 loop is CASSLSSEETQYF. The CDR3 nucleotides are TGTGCCAGCAGTTTAAGCTCCGAAGAGACCCAGTACTTC. The chain carries TRBV28 and TRBJ2-5, with D uncertain. In germline, CDR1 is MDHEN, CDR2 SYDVKM. The V end was cut by 2 bases, the J end by 3 bases, with 7 bases between. The CDR3 loop spans 13 amino acids.

This sequence joins TRBV28 and TRBJ2-7; 7 bases agree with TRBD1. The CDR3 is 15 amino acids. Per the germline V gene, CDR1 is MDHEN and CDR2 is SYDVKM. The J segment lost 0 bases and the V segment lost 7 bases, leaving 9 bases of the junction unmatched. CDR3 loop: CASKTSGTVSYEQYF. Written as DNA, the CDR3 is TGTGCCAGCAAAACATCCGGGACAGTCTCCTACGAGCAGTACTTC.

This CDR3 is CASTRTDLKDEKLFF. The CDR3 coding sequence is TGTGCCAGCACTAGGACGGACCTTAAAGATGAAAAACTGTTTTTT. This chain connects TRBV19 to TRBJ1-4; D unresolved. Per germline, CDR1 LNHDA and CDR2 SQIVND (reference sequence). Trimming removed 9 bases at V and 6 bases at J, with 20 bases between. This CDR3 has 15 residues.

V and J are TRBV5-4 and TRBJ2-4, with D possibly being TRBD1 (5 bases). The CDR3 is 17 residues long. The V and J ends lost 4 bases and 2 bases respectively, with 19 bases between them. Germline V gene lookup returns CDR1 SGHNT and CDR2 YYREEE (reference sequence). The CDR3 here is CASSALAGMGSKNIQYF. The CDR3 coding sequence is TGTGCCAGCAGCGCTCTGGCAGGGATGGGATCCAAAAACATTCAGTACTTC.

The CDR3 DNA reads TGTGCCAGCAGCCCCCCTTACCGCGACGAGCAGTACTTC. It yields the protein CASSPPYRDEQYF. The chain employs TRBV5-5 and TRBJ2-7; D is unclear. The CDR3 has 13 amino acids. V was trimmed by 4 bases and J by 5 bases, leaving 13 bases between them. The V gene's germline CDR1 is SGHKS and CDR2 YYEKEE (reference sequence).

The V gene is TRBV2, the J gene TRBJ2-2, with 8 bases that match TRBD2. This CDR3 has 17 amino acids. Trimming took 6 bases from V and 6 from J; bases not matched to a gene: 15. Germline V lookup: CDR1 SNHLY, CDR2 FYNNEI. The CDR3 region is CASRQRTSGSAAGELFF. The CDR3 DNA reads TGTGCCAGCAGACAACGGACAAGCGGGAGTGCGGCCGGGGAGCTGTTTTTT.